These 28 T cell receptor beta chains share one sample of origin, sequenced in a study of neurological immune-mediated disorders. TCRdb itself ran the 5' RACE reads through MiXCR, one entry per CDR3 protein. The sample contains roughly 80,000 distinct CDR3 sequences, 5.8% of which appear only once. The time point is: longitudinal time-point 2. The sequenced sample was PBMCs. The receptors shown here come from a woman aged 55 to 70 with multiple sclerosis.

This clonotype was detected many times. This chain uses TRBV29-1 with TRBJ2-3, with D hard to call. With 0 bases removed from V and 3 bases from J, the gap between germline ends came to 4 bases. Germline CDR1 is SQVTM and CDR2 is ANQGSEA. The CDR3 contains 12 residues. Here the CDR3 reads CSVEEGTDTQYF. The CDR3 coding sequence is TGCAGCGTTGAAGAGGGTACAGATACGCAGTATTTT.

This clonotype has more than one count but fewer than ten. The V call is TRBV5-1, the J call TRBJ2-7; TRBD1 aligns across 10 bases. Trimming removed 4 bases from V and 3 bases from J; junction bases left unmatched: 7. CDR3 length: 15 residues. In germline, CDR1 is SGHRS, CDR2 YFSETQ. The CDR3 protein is CASSGGTGAHYEQYF. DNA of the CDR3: TGCGCCAGCAGCGGGGGGACAGGGGCCCACTACGAGCAGTACTTC.

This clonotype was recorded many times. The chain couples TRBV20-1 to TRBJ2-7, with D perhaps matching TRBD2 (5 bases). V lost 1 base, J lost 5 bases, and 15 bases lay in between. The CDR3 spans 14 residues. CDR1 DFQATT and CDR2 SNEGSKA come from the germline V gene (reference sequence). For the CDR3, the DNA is TGCAGTGCTAGAGTCCCCGGGATCAAGGACGAGCAGTACTTC. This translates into CSARVPGIKDEQYF.

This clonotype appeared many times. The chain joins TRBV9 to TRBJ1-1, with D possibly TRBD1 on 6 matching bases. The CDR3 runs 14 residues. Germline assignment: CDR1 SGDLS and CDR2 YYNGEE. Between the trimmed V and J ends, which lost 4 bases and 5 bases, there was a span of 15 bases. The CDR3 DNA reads TGTGCCAGCAGCCTAACCCCAGGGGTTACTGAAGCTTTCTTT. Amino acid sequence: CASSLTPGVTEAFF.

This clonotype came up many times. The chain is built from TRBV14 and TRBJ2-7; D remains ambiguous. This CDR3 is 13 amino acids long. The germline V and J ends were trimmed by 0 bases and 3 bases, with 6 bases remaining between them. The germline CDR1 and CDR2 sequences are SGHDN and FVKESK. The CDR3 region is CASSQDSVYEQYF. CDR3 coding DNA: TGTGCCAGCAGCCAAGACTCGGTCTACGAGCAGTACTTC.

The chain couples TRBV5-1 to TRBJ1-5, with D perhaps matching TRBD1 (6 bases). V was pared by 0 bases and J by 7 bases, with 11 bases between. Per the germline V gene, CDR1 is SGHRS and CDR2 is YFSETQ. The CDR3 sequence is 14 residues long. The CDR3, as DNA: TGCGCCAGCAGCTTGGAAACAGGGAGGCAGCCCCAGCATTTT. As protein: CASSLETGRQPQHF.

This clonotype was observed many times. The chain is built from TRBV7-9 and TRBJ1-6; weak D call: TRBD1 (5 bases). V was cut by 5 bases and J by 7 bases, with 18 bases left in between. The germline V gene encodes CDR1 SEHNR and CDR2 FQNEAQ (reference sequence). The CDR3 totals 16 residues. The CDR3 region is CASSRGDFGLNSPLHF. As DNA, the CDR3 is TGTGCCAGCAGCCGCGGGGACTTCGGACTGAATTCACCCCTCCACTTT.

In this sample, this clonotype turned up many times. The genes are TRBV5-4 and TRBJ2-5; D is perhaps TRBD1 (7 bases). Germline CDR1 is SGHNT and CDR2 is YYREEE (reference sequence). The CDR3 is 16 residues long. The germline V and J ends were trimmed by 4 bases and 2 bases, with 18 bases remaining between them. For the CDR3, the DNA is TGTGCCAGCAGCGCAAACAGGGGAGGAGGGCAAGAGACCCAGTACTTC. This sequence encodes CASSANRGGGQETQYF.

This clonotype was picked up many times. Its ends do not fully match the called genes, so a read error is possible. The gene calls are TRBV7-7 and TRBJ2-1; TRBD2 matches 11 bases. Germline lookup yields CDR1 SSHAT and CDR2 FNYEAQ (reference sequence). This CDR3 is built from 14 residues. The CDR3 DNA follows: TGTGCTAGCAGTCCCGGGACTAGCGGCGCTGAGCAGTTCTTC. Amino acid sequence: CASSPGTSGAEQFF.

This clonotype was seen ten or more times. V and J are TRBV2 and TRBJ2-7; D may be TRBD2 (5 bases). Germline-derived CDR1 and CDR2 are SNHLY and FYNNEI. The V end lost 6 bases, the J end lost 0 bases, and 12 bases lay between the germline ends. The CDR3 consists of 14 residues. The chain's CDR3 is CASRTRGSSYEQYF. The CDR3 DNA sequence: TGTGCCAGCAGGACTCGGGGAAGCTCCTACGAGCAGTACTTC.

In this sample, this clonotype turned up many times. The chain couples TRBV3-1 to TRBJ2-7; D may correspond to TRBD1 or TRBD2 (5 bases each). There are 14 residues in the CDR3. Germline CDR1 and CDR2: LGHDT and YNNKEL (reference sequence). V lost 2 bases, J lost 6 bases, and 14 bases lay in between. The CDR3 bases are TGTGCCAGCAGCCAACCGGGGCAAGGGCCCGAGCAGTACTTC. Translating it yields CASSQPGQGPEQYF.

The DNA of the CDR3 is TGTGCCAGCAGTTACTCCGCGACAGGGAGGACCGGGGAGCTGTTTTTT. It translates to CASSYSATGRTGELFF. This chain connects TRBV6-6 to TRBJ2-2, with D possibly being TRBD1 (7 bases). V lost 0 bases to trimming and J lost 5 bases, with 13 bases between them. This CDR3 spans 16 amino acids. The germline V gene has CDR1 MNHNY and CDR2 SVGAGI (reference sequence).

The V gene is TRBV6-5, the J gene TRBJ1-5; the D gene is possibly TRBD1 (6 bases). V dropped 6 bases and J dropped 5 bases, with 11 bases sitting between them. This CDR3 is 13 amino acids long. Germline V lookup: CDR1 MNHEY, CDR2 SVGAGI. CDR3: CASRQGGDQPQHF. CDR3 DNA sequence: TGTGCCAGCAGACAGGGCGGAGATCAGCCCCAGCATTTT.

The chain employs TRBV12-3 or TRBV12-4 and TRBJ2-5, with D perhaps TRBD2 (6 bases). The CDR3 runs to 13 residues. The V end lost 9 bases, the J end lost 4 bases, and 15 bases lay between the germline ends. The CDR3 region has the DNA TGTGCCAGTTCTCGGGGGTTACGAGAGACCCAGTACTTC. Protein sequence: CASSRGLRETQYF.

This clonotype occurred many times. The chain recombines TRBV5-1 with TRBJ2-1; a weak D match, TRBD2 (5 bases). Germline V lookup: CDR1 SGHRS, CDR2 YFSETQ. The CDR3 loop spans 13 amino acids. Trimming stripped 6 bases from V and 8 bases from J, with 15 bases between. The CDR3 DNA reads TGCGCCAGCACTCATGAGAGGGTCCATGAGCAGTTCTTC. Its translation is CASTHERVHEQFF. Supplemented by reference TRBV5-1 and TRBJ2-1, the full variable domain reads KAGVTQTPRYLIKTRGQQVTLSCSPISGHRSVSWYQQTPGQGLQFLFEYFSETQRNKGNFPGRFSGRQFSNSRSEMNVSTLELGDSALYLCASTHERVHEQFFGPGTRLTVL.

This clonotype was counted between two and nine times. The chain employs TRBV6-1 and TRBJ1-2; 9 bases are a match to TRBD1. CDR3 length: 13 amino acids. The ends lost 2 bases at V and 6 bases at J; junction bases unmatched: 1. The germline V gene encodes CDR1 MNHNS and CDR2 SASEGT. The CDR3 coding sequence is TGTGCCAGCAGTGAAACAGGGGGCAATGGCTACACCTTC. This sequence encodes CASSETGGNGYTF.

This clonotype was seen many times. CDR3 sequence reads: CASSYLTHNEQFF. CDR3 DNA sequence: TGTGCCAGCAGTTACTTGACCCACAATGAGCAGTTCTTC. The rearrangement uses TRBV6-5 and TRBJ2-1; D unresolved. The CDR3 loop spans 13 amino acids. From germline, CDR1 is MNHEY and CDR2 SVGAGI. Trimming took off 1 base at V and 5 bases at J, with 6 bases between the two ends.

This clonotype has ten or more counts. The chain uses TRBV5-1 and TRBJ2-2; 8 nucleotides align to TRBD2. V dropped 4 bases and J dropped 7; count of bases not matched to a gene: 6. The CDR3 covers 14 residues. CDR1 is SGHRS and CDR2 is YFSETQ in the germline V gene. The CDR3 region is CASSITGGNGELFF. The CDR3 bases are TGCGCCAGCAGCATAACGGGAGGGAACGGGGAGCTGTTTTTT. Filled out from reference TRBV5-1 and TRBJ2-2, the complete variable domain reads KAGVTQTPRYLIKTRGQQVTLSCSPISGHRSVSWYQQTPGQGLQFLFEYFSETQRNKGNFPGRFSGRQFSNSRSEMNVSTLELGDSALYLCASSITGGNGELFFGEGSRLTVL.

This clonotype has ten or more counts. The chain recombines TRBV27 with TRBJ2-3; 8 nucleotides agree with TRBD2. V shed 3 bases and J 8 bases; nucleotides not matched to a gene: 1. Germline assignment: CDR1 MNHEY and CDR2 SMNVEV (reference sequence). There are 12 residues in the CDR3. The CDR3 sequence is CASSFTSGTQYF. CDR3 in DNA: TGTGCCAGCAGTTTTACTAGCGGTACGCAGTATTTT.

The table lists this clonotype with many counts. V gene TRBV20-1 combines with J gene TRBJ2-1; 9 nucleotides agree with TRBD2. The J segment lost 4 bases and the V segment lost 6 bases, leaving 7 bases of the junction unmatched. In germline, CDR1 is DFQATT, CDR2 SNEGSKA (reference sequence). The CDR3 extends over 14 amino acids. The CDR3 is CSATLGLAYNEQFF. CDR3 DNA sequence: TGCAGTGCCACCCTGGGACTAGCTTACAATGAGCAGTTCTTC.

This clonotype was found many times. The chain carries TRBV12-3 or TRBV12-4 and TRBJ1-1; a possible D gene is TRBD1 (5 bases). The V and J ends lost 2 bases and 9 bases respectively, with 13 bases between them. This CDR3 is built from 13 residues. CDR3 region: CASSLKAGRKAFF. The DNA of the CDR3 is TGTGCCAGCAGTTTAAAGGCAGGGAGGAAAGCTTTCTTT.

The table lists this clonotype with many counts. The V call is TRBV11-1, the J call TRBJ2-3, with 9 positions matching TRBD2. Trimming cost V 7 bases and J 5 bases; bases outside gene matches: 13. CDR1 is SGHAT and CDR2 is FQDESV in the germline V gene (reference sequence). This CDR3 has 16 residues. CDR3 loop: CASTWGTSSRVDTQYF. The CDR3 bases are TGTGCCAGCACCTGGGGGACTAGCTCTCGGGTAGATACGCAGTATTTT.

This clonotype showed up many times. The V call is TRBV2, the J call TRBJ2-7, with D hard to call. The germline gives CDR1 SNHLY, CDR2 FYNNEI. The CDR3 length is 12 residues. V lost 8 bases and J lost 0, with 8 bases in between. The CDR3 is CASRRSSYEQYF. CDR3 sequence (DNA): TGTGCCAGCCGGCGCAGCTCCTACGAGCAGTACTTC. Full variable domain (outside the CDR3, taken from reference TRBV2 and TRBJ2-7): EPEVTQTPSHQVTQMGQEVILRCVPISNHLYFYWYRQILGQKVEFLVSFYNNEISEKSEIFDDQFSVERPDGSNFTLKIRSTKLEDSAMYFCASRRSSYEQYFGPGTRLTVT.

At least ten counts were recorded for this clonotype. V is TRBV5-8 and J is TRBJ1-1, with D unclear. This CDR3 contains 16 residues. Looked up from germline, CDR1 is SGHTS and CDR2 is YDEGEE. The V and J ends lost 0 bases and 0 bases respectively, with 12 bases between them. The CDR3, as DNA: TGTGCCAGCAGCTTGGTGGAGAGGCAGATGAACACTGAAGCTTTCTTT. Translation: CASSLVERQMNTEAFF.

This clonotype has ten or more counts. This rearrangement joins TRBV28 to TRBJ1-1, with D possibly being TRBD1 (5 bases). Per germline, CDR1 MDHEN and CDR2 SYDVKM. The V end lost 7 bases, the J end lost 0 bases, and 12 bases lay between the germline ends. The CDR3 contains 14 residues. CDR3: CASTPGRMNTEAFF. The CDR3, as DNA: TGTGCCAGCACCCCGGGACGGATGAACACTGAAGCTTTCTTT.

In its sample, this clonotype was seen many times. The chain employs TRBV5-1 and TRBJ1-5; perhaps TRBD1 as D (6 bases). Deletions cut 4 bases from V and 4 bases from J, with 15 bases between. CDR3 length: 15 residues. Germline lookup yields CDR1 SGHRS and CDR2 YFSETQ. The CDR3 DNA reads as TGCGCCAGCAGCCTTGGTTTAAGGGGGAATCAGCCCCAGCATTTT. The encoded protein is CASSLGLRGNQPQHF.

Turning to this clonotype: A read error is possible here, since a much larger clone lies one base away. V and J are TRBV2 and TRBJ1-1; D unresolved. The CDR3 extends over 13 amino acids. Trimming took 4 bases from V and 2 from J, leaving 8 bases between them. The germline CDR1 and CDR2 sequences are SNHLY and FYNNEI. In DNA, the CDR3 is TGTGCCAGCAGTGTTTCAGGTAACACTGAAGCTTTCTTT. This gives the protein CASSVSGNTEAFF. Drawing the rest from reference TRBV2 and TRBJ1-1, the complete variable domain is EPEVTQTPSHQVTQMGQEVILRCVPISNHLYFYWYRQILGQKVEFLVSFYNNEISEKSEIFDDQFSVERPDGSNFTLKIRSTKLEDSAMYFCASSVSGNTEAFFGQGTRLTVV.

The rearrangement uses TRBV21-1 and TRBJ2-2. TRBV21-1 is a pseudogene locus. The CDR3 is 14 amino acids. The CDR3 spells CASSKYSNTGELFF. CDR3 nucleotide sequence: TGTGCCAGCAGCAAGTACTCTAACACCGGGGAGCTGTTTTTT.